The 27 T cell receptor beta chains below all came from one sample that was sequenced in a study of blood T cell repertoires in COVID-19. Sequencing was performed with immunoSEQ multiplex PCR; in TCRdb, only in-frame clones are kept and a portion is missing. The sample carries about 240,000 clones, 83% recorded once. Material for sequencing was PBMCs or T cells enriched from blood (not recorded which). Receptors were obtained from a woman aged 40 to 50 who had been exposed to COVID-19.

The CDR3 DNA reads as TGTGCCAGCAGCTTAGCGCAGCGGGGGGTCCAAGAGACCCAGTACTTC. As protein: CASSLAQRGVQETQYF. The chain recombines TRBV7-2 with TRBJ2-5; TRBD2 matches at 9 bases. The CDR3 totals 16 residues. V was clipped by 0 bases and J by 1 base; unmatched bases: 3. Germline lookup yields CDR1 SGHTA and CDR2 FQGNSA.

The chain combines TRBV11-2 with TRBJ1-2; 10 nucleotides line up with TRBD1. CDR3 size: 15 residues. V gave up 3 bases and J gave up 2 bases; unmatched junction bases: 3. The germline V gene has CDR1 SGHAT and CDR2 FQNNGV. The CDR3 DNA sequence: TGTGCCAGCAGCTTCCCGGGACAGGGGAACTATGGCTACACCTTC. Translation gives CASSFPGQGNYGYTF.

The chain carries TRBV3-1 (or the pseudogene TRBV3-2) and TRBJ2-7; 11 bases match TRBD2. Germline loops: CDR1 LGHDT, CDR2 YNNKEL (reference sequence). V shed 5 bases, J shed 3 bases, and the junction held 6 bases outside the gene matches. The CDR3 spans 15 residues. In nucleotides, the CDR3 is TGTGCCAGCAGCGATACTAGCGGGGGAGTCTACGAGCAGTACTTC. Its translation is CASSDTSGGVYEQYF.

In its sample, this clone was seen once. This rearrangement joins TRBV9 to TRBJ2-7; no firm D call. The CDR3 is 12 residues long. V lost 3 bases and J lost 3, with 7 bases in between. Germline CDR1 reads SGDLS; CDR2 reads YYNGEE. CDR3 sequence reads: CASSGPGYEQYF. The CDR3 coding sequence is TGTGCCAGCAGCGGACCAGGCTACGAGCAGTACTTC.

This chain joins TRBV11-2 and TRBJ2-1, with 9 nucleotides matching TRBD2. Losses at the gene ends were 3 bases for V and 10 bases for J; bases not matched to a gene: 4. The V gene's germline CDR1 is SGHAT and CDR2 FQNNGV. The CDR3 runs to 13 residues. This chain's CDR3 is CASSFSGGYEQFF. In DNA form, the CDR3 reads TGTGCCAGCAGCTTTAGCGGGGGTTACGAGCAGTTCTTC.

The V gene is TRBV19, the J gene TRBJ1-6, with TRBD1 matching over 8 bases. Germline V lookup: CDR1 LNHDA, CDR2 SQIVND (reference sequence). The CDR3 spans 13 residues. The ends lost 9 bases at V and 9 bases at J; junction bases unmatched: 7. The CDR3 sequence: CASAPGGISPLHF. The CDR3 DNA reads TGTGCCAGCGCCCCAGGGGGCATTTCACCCCTCCACTTT.

The chain uses TRBV15 and TRBJ1-2; D not certain. V was trimmed by 5 bases and J by 3 bases, leaving 10 bases between them. Germline-derived CDR1 and CDR2 are LNHNV and YYDKDF (reference sequence). The CDR3 contains 13 residues. Here the CDR3 reads CATSRTRDYGYTF. The DNA of the CDR3 is TGTGCCACCAGCCGGACTAGGGACTATGGCTACACCTTC.

V is TRBV5-1 and J is TRBJ1-2, with 7 bases matching TRBD1. The germline V gene encodes CDR1 SGHRS and CDR2 YFSETQ. V lost 0 bases and J lost 8; bases outside the gene matches: 7. The CDR3 is 14 amino acids. CDR3 in amino acids: CASSLGQGSFGYTF. The DNA of the CDR3 is TGCGCCAGCAGCTTGGGACAGGGCTCTTTCGGCTACACCTTC.

This chain links TRBV7-2 with TRBJ2-7; the match to TRBD1 covers 10 bases. Germline V gene lookup returns CDR1 SGHTA and CDR2 FQGNSA. The CDR3 sequence is 14 residues long. After removal of 5 bases from V and 3 bases from J, the junction contained 4 bases not matched to a gene. The DNA of the CDR3 is TGTGCCAGCAGCCCGCGGACAGGGGGCTACGAGCAGTACTTC. Protein: CASSPRTGGYEQYF.

This clone was counted a single time. CDR3 nucleotides: TGTGCCACCTGGGACAGGGAGAAGGAGCAGCCCCAGCATTTT. Translated, it gives CATWDREKEQPQHF. The J gene is TRBJ1-5, the V gene TRBV15; 9 positions match TRBD1. Germline trimming cut 8 bases from V and 7 bases from J; bases unmatched to any gene: 9. From germline, CDR1 is LNHNV and CDR2 YYDKDF (reference sequence). This CDR3 is 14 amino acids long.

The J gene is TRBJ1-4, the V gene TRBV29-1; no definite D call. Between the trimmed V and J ends, which lost 0 bases and 5 bases, there was a span of 7 bases. CDR1 and CDR2 from the germline V gene are SQVTM and ANQGSEA. The CDR3 runs 13 residues. The CDR3 DNA is TGCAGCGTTGAAGATGACGGGAATGAAAAACTGTTTTTT. As protein: CSVEDDGNEKLFF.

The chain links TRBV19 to TRBJ2-2; D uncertain. Germline V gives CDR1 LNHDA, CDR2 SQIVND (reference sequence). V was shortened by 2 bases and J by 7 bases, with 5 bases between the two germline ends. There are 12 residues in the CDR3. CDR3 nucleotide sequence: TGTGCCAGTAGTATACTTGTCGGGGAGCTGTTTTTT. Translation: CASSILVGELFF.

The gene calls are TRBV7-2 and TRBJ2-3, with 9 nucleotides matching TRBD2. This CDR3 region has 15 residues. V dropped 3 bases and J dropped 8; count of bases not matched to a gene: 9. Germline V lookup: CDR1 SGHTA, CDR2 FQGNSA. This chain's CDR3 is CASSLGSGGKLTQYF. In DNA form, the CDR3 reads TGTGCCAGCAGCTTGGGTAGCGGGGGTAAACTTACGCAGTATTTT.

This clone appeared a few times. The chain combines TRBV3-1 (or the pseudogene TRBV3-2) with TRBJ2-3; 8 nucleotides match TRBD2. V shed 4 bases and J 5 bases; nucleotides not matched to a gene: 5. CDR1 is LGHDT, CDR2 YNNKEL, per germline (reference sequence). This CDR3 region has 14 residues. CDR3 DNA: TGTGCCAGCAGCCCCCAACTAGCGGAAGATACGCAGTATTTT. This gives the protein CASSPQLAEDTQYF.

The V call is TRBV24-1, the J call TRBJ1-6; 9 bases map to TRBD1. Trimming at V came to 11 bases and at J to 8 bases, leaving 6 bases not matched to a gene. The CDR3 runs to 13 residues. Germline assignment: CDR1 KGHDR and CDR2 SFDVKD. CDR3 nucleotide sequence: TGTGCCAAGCGGGACAGGGAAGATTCACCCCTCCACTTT. Amino acid sequence: CAKRDREDSPLHF.

The J gene is TRBJ1-5, the V gene TRBV4-2; D not resolved. The CDR3 has 13 amino acids. Between the trimmed V and J ends, which lost 4 bases and 2 bases, there was a span of 6 bases. Per germline, CDR1 LGHNA and CDR2 YNFKEQ. CDR3 residues: CASSPEGNQPQHF. The DNA of the CDR3 is TGTGCCAGCAGCCCCGAGGGCAATCAGCCCCAGCATTTT.

This chain uses TRBV28 with TRBJ2-6; 7 bases are shared with TRBD2. CDR3 length equals 14 residues. Germline V lookup: CDR1 MDHEN, CDR2 SYDVKM. After removal of 7 bases from V and 12 bases from J, the junction contained 12 bases not matched to a gene. CDR3 sequence: CASNGPSGGRVLTF. In nucleotides, the CDR3 is TGTGCCAGCAACGGACCCTCGGGGGGTCGCGTCCTGACTTTC.

The rearrangement links TRBV7-8 to TRBJ2-3, with 7 bases that match TRBD1. CDR1 SGHVS and CDR2 FQNEAQ come from the germline V gene. This CDR3 comprises 17 residues. V gave up 5 bases and J gave up 6 bases; unmatched junction bases: 17. The CDR3 nucleotides are TGTGCCAGCAGCCCCCGGCTAAAGGGGGCCCGGTGGGATACGCAGTATTTT. Translated, it gives CASSPRLKGARWDTQYF.

For this clone: Other DNA sequences in the sample encode the same CDR3. The chain carries TRBV3-1 (or the pseudogene TRBV3-2) and TRBJ1-6, with 9 nucleotides matching TRBD1. J was trimmed by 7 bases and V by 4 bases; bases with no gene match: 2. CDR3 length: 14 amino acids. Germline V lookup: CDR1 LGHDT, CDR2 YNNKEL (reference sequence). The CDR3 region is CASSPGTGNSPLHF. Written as DNA, the CDR3 is TGTGCCAGCAGCCCCGGGACAGGGAATTCACCCCTCCACTTT.

DNA of the CDR3: TGCAGTGCTAGACGCGATGAGCAGTTCTTC. Its protein is CSARRDEQFF. This rearrangement joins TRBV20-1 to TRBJ2-1; the D is unclear. Deletions cut 2 bases from V and 8 bases from J, with 4 bases between. The CDR3 consists of 10 residues. The germline CDR1 and CDR2 sequences are DFQATT and SNEGSKA (reference sequence).

The CDR3 sequence: CASSYTTGELFF. CDR3 coding DNA: TGTGCCAGCAGTTACACAACCGGGGAGCTGTTTTTT. The chain joins TRBV6-5 to TRBJ2-2; no firm D call. The CDR3 loop spans 12 amino acids. Looked up from germline, CDR1 is MNHEY and CDR2 is SVGAGI. The V end was cut by 2 bases, the J end by 5 bases, with 3 bases between.

A single count supports this clone. V gene TRBV6-2 or TRBV6-3 combines with J gene TRBJ2-3; 7 positions agree with TRBD1. Germline V CDR1 and CDR2: MNHEY, SVGEGT. The CDR3 sequence is 16 residues long. Unmatched junction bases numbered 13, after V lost 6 bases and J lost 4 bases. Here the CDR3 reads CASSPPGQPGADTQYF. CDR3 nucleotide sequence: TGTGCCAGCAGCCCTCCGGGACAGCCAGGCGCAGATACGCAGTATTTT.

The V call is TRBV4-2, the J call TRBJ2-3, with 13 bases that match TRBD2. Germline trimming cut 6 bases from V and 0 bases from J; bases unmatched to any gene: 9. Germline-derived CDR1 and CDR2 are LGHNA and YNFKEQ. CDR3 length: 18 amino acids. CDR3 nucleotide sequence: TGTGCCAGCAGACATACTAGCGGGGGGGCGTTTAGCACAGATACGCAGTATTTT. It yields the protein CASRHTSGGAFSTDTQYF.

The DNA of the CDR3 is TGTGCCAGTAGTATAGTTCAGGAGGGCAATCAGCCCCAGCATTTT. Encoded protein: CASSIVQEGNQPQHF. The chain joins TRBV19 to TRBJ1-5; no firm D call. V lost 1 base, J lost 2 bases, and 9 bases lay in between. Germline values: CDR1 LNHDA, CDR2 SQIVND (reference sequence). The CDR3 loop spans 15 amino acids.

The chain is built from TRBV2 and TRBJ2-1, with 11 bases lining up with TRBD2. Germline assignment: CDR1 SNHLY and CDR2 FYNNEI. Trimming removed 6 bases from V and 7 bases from J; junction bases left unmatched: 14. The CDR3 has 17 amino acids. In DNA form, the CDR3 reads TGTGCCAGCAGCTCCCCCGGGGTAGCGGGGGGGCGGAATGAGCAGTTCTTC. As protein: CASSSPGVAGGRNEQFF.

The chain combines TRBV6-2 or TRBV6-3 with TRBJ2-2, with D possibly being TRBD1 (6 bases). This CDR3 has 15 amino acids. The germline gives CDR1 MNHEY, CDR2 SVGEGT. V lost 2 bases, J lost 7 bases, and 14 bases lay in between. CDR3 bases: TGTGCCAGCAGTTACCACAGCAGGGGAAGCGGGGAGCTGTTTTTT. Translated, it gives CASSYHSRGSGELFF.

The chain carries TRBV9 and TRBJ1-3; 11 nucleotides agree with TRBD1. The CDR3 extends over 17 amino acids. J was trimmed by 0 bases and V by 3 bases; bases with no gene match: 5. The germline V gene encodes CDR1 SGDLS and CDR2 YYNGEE. CDR3 coding DNA: TGTGCCAGCAGCGCTGGGACAGGGGGAGGCTCTGGAAACACCATATATTTT. Translated: CASSAGTGGGSGNTIYF.